This T cell receptor (beta chain) appears in the sequencing data of a study of cytomegalovirus exposure and HLA in healthy donors. Both 60 Vbeta primers and 13 Jbeta primers went into the PCR. Some clones are missing from TCRdb's copy, which holds only in-frame ones; the method was immunoSEQ multiplex PCR. The sample includes hundreds of thousands of clones, about 83% of them seen just once. Germline values: CDR1 SEHNR, CDR2 FQNEAQ (reference sequence). Trimming took off 1 base at V and 1 base at J, with 7 bases between the two ends. The CDR3 is 14 residues long. V usage is TRBV7-9 and J usage is TRBJ1-2; D remains unclear. Sequenced input: PBMCs. This clonotype was obtained from a man in his forties in good health and CMV-seronegative. CDR3 bases: TGTGCCAGCAGCTTAGGGCAGAATAACTATGGCTACACCTTC. Residues: CASSLGQNNYGYTF.